This T cell receptor (beta chain) was recovered during a study of cytomegalovirus exposure and HLA in healthy donors. At the level of the study: There were approximately 80 million unique TCRs (from HLA-typed donors) in an early data release.

Primers for the PCR totalled 60 Vbeta and 13 Jbeta. Assay: immunoSEQ multiplex PCR; the TCRdb copy retains only in-frame clones and omits some. The sample consists of about 120,000 clones, more than 80% of them appearing once. Healthy donors of bone marrow made up the group. Germline CDR1 MGHRA, CDR2 YSYEKL. J gave up 5 bases and V 4 bases, and 7 bases lay outside the gene matches. This CDR3 region has 14 residues. The origin of this receptor is a man under 40 in good health and CMV-seropositive. The sequenced sample consisted of PBMCs. The rearrangement uses TRBV4-1 and TRBJ2-5, with 7 nucleotides matching TRBD1. In DNA form, the CDR3 reads TGCGCCAGCAGCCTCGGCACAGGGGCGGAGACCCAGTACTTC. Residues: CASSLGTGAETQYF.